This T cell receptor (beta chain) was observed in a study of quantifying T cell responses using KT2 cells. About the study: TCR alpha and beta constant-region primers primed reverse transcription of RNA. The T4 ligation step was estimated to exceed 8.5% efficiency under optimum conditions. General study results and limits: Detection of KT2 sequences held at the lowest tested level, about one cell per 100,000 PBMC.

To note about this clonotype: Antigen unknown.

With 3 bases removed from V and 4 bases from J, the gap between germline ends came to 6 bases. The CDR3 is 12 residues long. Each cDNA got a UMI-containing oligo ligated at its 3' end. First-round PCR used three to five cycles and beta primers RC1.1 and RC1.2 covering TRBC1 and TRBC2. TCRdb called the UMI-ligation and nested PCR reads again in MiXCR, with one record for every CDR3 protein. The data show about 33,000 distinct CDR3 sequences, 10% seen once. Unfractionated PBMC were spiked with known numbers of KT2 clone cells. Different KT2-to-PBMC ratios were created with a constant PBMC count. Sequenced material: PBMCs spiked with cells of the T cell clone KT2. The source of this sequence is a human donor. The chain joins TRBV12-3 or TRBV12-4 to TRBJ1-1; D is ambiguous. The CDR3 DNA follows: TGTGCCAGCAGTTTTGGTGCCACTGAAGCTTTCTTT. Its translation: CASSFGATEAFF.